The sequence of this T cell receptor beta chain was determined in a study of post-analysis software for immune sequencing data. Study-level findings and limits: TRBV5-6, TRBV5-1 and TRBV20-1 belonged to a set of a few TRBV segments that were more frequent in patients than controls. Normalized Chao1 diversity in multiple sclerosis patients fell significantly below that of controls. Strong co-clustering by F measure was evident for samples that had been prepared in the same batch.

The CDR3 is made up of 15 amino acids. Germline values: CDR1 SGHRS, CDR2 YFSETQ. The V segment lost 3 bases and the J segment 6 bases; nucleotides outside the gene matches: 3. Presence of unique molecular identifiers characterized the TCR beta cDNA libraries. TCRdb reanalysed the PCR reads using MiXCR and keeps one entry per CDR3 protein. The sample lists hundreds of thousands of distinct CDR3 sequences; 53% were seen once. As for this clonotype: Its antigen is as yet unknown.

The TCR comes from a girl aged 10 to 17 with multiple sclerosis. J is TRBJ2-5 and V is TRBV5-1; 15 bases align to TRBD2. Sequences were obtained from blood. The CDR3 region has the DNA TGCGCCAGCAGCTGGGGACTAGCGGGAGGACAGACCCAGTACTTC. This encodes CASSWGLAGGQTQYF.